The 12 T cell receptor beta chains listed next were all sequenced from one sample in a study of blood T cell repertoires in COVID-19. The protocol was immunoSEQ multiplex PCR, while the TCRdb copy is restricted to in-frame clones and leaves out a portion. The data contain tens of thousands of clones, around nine tenths of them singletons. The sample was peripheral blood. Source of these receptors: a man aged 50 or older with COVID-19, enrolled during active disease.

The chain combines TRBV5-6 with TRBJ2-1; D is ambiguous. The CDR3 length is 13 residues. V was shortened by 0 bases and J by 8 bases, with 9 bases between the two germline ends. The germline V gene encodes CDR1 SGHDT and CDR2 YYEEEE. The CDR3, as DNA: TGTGCCAGCAGCTTGGTAGTGGGCCATGAGCAGTTCTTC. Protein: CASSLVVGHEQFF.

This clone was found once. The rearrangement uses TRBV19 and TRBJ1-5; D possibly corresponds to TRBD1 (6 bases). Between the trimmed V and J ends, which lost 3 bases and 5 bases, there was a span of 8 bases. The length of the CDR3 is 13 residues. Germline V CDR1 and CDR2: LNHDA, SQIVND (reference sequence). Here the CDR3 reads CASSMAGDQPQHF. The CDR3 coding sequence is TGTGCCAGTAGTATGGCAGGGGATCAGCCCCAGCATTTT.

The sample holds one count of this clone. The gene calls are TRBV6-5 and TRBJ2-5; TRBD2 is a possible D gene (6 bases). The CDR3 consists of 14 residues. Germline CDR1 and CDR2: MNHEY and SVGAGI. V was cut by 0 bases and J by 7 bases, with 12 bases left in between. The CDR3: CASSYSLYGGTQYF. CDR3 sequence (DNA): TGTGCCAGCAGTTACTCTCTTTACGGGGGGACCCAGTACTTC.

This clone was seen only once. This rearrangement joins TRBV5-1 to TRBJ1-4; no clear D. CDR1 is SGHRS and CDR2 is YFSETQ in the germline V gene. Trimming pared 2 bases from V and 4 bases from J, leaving 6 bases between. CDR3 length: 13 residues. The CDR3 DNA follows: TGCGCCAGCAGCTTACGCAGTAATGAAAAACTGTTTTTT. Its protein product is CASSLRSNEKLFF.

The chain joins TRBV7-9 to TRBJ1-3; D is ambiguous. CDR3 length equals 14 residues. The germline V gene encodes CDR1 SEHNR and CDR2 FQNEAQ (reference sequence). V lost 1 base and J 4 bases, leaving 8 bases between the germline ends. CDR3 region: CASSLGGNGNTIYF. CDR3 coding DNA: TGTGCCAGCAGCTTAGGAGGGAACGGAAACACCATATATTTT.

This sequence joins TRBV5-6 and TRBJ2-4; 9 bases fit TRBD2. Losses at the gene ends were 4 bases for V and 7 bases for J; bases not matched to a gene: 9. The germline gives CDR1 SGHDT, CDR2 YYEEEE. This CDR3 contains 15 residues. In DNA form, the CDR3 reads TGTGCCAGCAGCCTCGACGGGCGGGGGGGTAACATTCAGTACTTC. Its translation: CASSLDGRGGNIQYF.

The CDR3 region is CASSQTPHDREETQYF. In nucleotides, the CDR3 is TGCGCCAGCAGCCAGACCCCTCACGACAGGGAAGAGACCCAGTACTTC. The V and J genes are TRBV4-3 and TRBJ2-5, with 7 bases lining up with TRBD1. Germline V gives CDR1 LGHNA, CDR2 YSLEER. V shed 3 bases, J shed 3 bases, and the junction held 10 bases outside the gene matches. CDR3 length: 16 amino acids.

This chain joins TRBV6-2 or TRBV6-3 and TRBJ1-5, with D perhaps TRBD1 (6 bases). Germline V gene sequence: CDR1 MNHEY, CDR2 SVGEGT. There are 14 residues in the CDR3. Trimming took 6 bases from V and 7 from J, leaving 16 bases between them. CDR3 sequence (DNA): TGTGCCAGCAGCCCGGACAGCTGGGAGCAGCCCCAGCATTTT. Its protein is CASSPDSWEQPQHF.

The V gene is TRBV5-1, the J gene TRBJ2-1; D not resolved. Germline V CDR1 and CDR2: SGHRS, YFSETQ. The CDR3 length is 16 residues. Trimming pared 4 bases from V and 7 bases from J, leaving 21 bases between. The chain's CDR3 is CASSTPLDLWKNEQFF. The CDR3 nucleotides read TGCGCCAGCAGCACCCCCCTAGATTTGTGGAAGAATGAGCAGTTCTTC.

CDR3 DNA: TGTGCCAGCAGCCAAGATCTCCACTATGGCTACACCTTC. This codes for CASSQDLHYGYTF. The V and J genes are TRBV3-1 (or the pseudogene TRBV3-2) and TRBJ1-2; unclear D gene. The CDR3 runs to 13 residues. The germline V gene has CDR1 LGHDT and CDR2 YNNKEL (reference sequence). V dropped 0 bases and J dropped 3 bases, with 5 bases sitting between them.

The genes are TRBV3-1 (or the pseudogene TRBV3-2) and TRBJ2-5, with 11 bases identical to TRBD2. V lost 3 bases to trimming and J lost 5 bases; unmatched junction nucleotides: 8. Germline lookup yields CDR1 LGHDT and CDR2 YNNKEL (reference sequence). The length of the CDR3 is 16 residues. The chain's CDR3 is CASSQATSGSRETQYF. The CDR3 nucleotides are TGTGCCAGCAGCCAGGCAACTAGCGGGAGTAGGGAGACCCAGTACTTC.

The CDR3 nucleotides read TGTGCCAGCAGCTTAGTTGGGACTTATAACACCGGGGAGCTGTTTTTT. It is translated as CASSLVGTYNTGELFF. The V and J genes are TRBV7-2 and TRBJ2-2; the D gene is possibly TRBD2 (6 bases). This CDR3 spans 16 amino acids. V was shortened by 1 base and J by 2 bases, with 11 bases between the two germline ends. The germline gives CDR1 SGHTA, CDR2 FQGNSA.